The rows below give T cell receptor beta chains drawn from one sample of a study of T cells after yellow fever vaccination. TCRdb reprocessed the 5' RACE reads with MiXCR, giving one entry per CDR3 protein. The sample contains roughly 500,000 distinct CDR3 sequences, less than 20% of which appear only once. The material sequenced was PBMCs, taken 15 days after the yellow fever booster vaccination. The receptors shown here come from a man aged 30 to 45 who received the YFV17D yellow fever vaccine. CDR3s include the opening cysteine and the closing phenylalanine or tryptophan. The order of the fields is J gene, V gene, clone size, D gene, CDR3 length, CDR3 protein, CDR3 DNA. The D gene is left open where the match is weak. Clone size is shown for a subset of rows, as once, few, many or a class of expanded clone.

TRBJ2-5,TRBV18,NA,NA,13,CASSPNGQETQYF,TGTGCCAGCTCACCAAACGGACAAGAGACCCAGTACTTC
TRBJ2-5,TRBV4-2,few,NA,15,CASSQEKAGVETQYF,TGTGCCAGCAGCCAAGAAAAGGCAGGGGTGGAGACCCAGTACTTC
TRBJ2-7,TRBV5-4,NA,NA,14,CASRGRGAPNEQYF,TGTGCCAGCAGGGGTCGGGGGGCGCCCAACGAGCAGTACTTC
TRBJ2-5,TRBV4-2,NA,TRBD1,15,CASSQDRTGGETQYF,TGTGCCAGCAGCCAAGATCGAACAGGGGGAGAGACCCAGTACTTC
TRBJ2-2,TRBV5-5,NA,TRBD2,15,CASSGAGGVVGELFF,TGTGCCAGCAGCGGGGCGGGAGGAGTGGTCGGGGAGCTGTTTTTT
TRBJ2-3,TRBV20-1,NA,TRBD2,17,CSARDGGTSGSTDTQYF,TGCAGTGCTAGAGATGGGGGGACTAGCGGAAGCACAGATACGCAGTATTTT
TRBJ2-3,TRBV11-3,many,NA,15,CASSGPTEGIDTQYF,TGTGCCAGCAGCGGCCCGACAGAAGGAATAGATACGCAGTATTTT
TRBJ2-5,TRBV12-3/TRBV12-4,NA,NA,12,CASSSGRETQYF,TGTGCCAGCAGTTCTGGAAGGGAGACCCAGTACTTC
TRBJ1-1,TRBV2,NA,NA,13,CASSEDLLTEAFF,TGTGCCAGCAGTGAAGACCTTCTTACGGAAGCTTTCTTT
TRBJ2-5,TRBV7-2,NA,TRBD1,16,CASSLFGDREQETQYF,TGTGCCAGCAGCTTATTCGGGGACAGGGAACAAGAGACCCAGTACTTC
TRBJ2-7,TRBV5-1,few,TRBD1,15,CASSSIPGQNYEQYF,TGCGCCAGCAGCTCGATCCCGGGACAGAACTACGAGCAGTACTTC
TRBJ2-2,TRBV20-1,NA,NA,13,CSARDPGPGELFF,TGCAGTGCTAGAGATCCTGGGCCCGGGGAGCTGTTTTTT
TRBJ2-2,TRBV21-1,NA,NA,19,CASSKVETSGIVGTGELFF,TGTGCCAGCAGCAAAGTGGAGACTAGCGGGATCGTGGGCACCGGGGAGCTGTTTTTT
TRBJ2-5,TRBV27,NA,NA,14,CASSPWTTRETQYF,TGTGCCAGCAGTCCCTGGACCACTCGGGAGACCCAGTACTTC
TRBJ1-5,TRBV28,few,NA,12,CASRAVNQPQHF,TGTGCCAGCAGAGCGGTTAATCAGCCCCAGCATTTT
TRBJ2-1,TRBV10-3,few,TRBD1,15,CAISERQGAPNEQFF,TGTGCCATCAGTGAGAGACAGGGAGCTCCCAATGAGCAGTTCTTC
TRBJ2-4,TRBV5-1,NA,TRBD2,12,CASSSGGNIQYF,TGCGCCAGCAGCTCGGGAGGAAACATTCAGTACTTC
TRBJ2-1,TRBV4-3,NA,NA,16,CASSQALTGSYNEQFF,TGCGCCAGCAGCCAAGCCTTGACGGGCTCCTACAATGAGCAGTTCTTC
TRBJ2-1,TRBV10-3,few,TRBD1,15,CAISEKTGVNDEQFF,TGTGCCATCAGTGAAAAGACAGGGGTAAATGATGAGCAGTTCTTC
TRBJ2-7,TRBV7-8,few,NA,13,CASRGSSSYEQYF,TGTGCCAGCCGGGGCTCGTCCTCCTACGAGCAGTACTTC
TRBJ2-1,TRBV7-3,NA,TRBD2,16,CASSLTPLAGANEQFF,TGTGCCAGCAGCTTAACCCCGCTAGCGGGAGCCAATGAGCAGTTCTTC
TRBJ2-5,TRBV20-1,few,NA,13,CSASSGVGETQYF,TGCAGTGCTAGTTCGGGAGTGGGAGAGACCCAGTACTTC
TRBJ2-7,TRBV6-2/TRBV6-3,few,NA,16,CASSQGARQGDYEQYF,TGTGCCAGCAGCCAGGGTGCCCGTCAAGGGGACTACGAGCAGTACTTC
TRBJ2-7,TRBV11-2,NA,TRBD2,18,CASSFRVALAGGPYEQYF,TGTGCCAGCAGCTTCCGCGTTGCACTAGCGGGAGGGCCGTACGAGCAGTACTTC
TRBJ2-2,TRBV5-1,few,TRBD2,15,CASRPAGVNTGELFF,TGCGCCAGCAGACCAGCGGGAGTCAACACCGGGGAGCTGTTTTTT